Described below is a single T cell receptor beta chain sequence and its context. Its antigen is still unknown. No quality values exist for individual bases; no much larger clone is one base distant. The data were taken from a study of regulatory T cells in long-lasting Graves disease (dated by TCRdb to the early 2020s). In the study overall: Persistent Graves' disease was defined as persistently positive TSH receptor autoantibodies together with antithyroid drug treatment for over 5 years. Persistent Graves' disease patients were compared with newly diagnosed Graves' disease patients by peripheral blood TCR sequencing and RNA sequencing. On average, persistent Graves' disease patients in the clinical cohort had been on antithyroid drugs for about 9.3 years. A total of roughly 33 samples were covered by TCR sequencing, comprising roughly 13 persistent and around 20 newly diagnosed Graves' disease patients. The study was conducted in China and was registered as a clinical trial. Broad study findings and their caveats: Preferential use of TRBV28, TRBJ1-2 and TRBJ2-5 was observed in persistent disease, whereas TRBV20-1 and TRBJ2-1 were favored in newly diagnosed disease. Sequencing and analysis were limited to the TCR beta chain. Persistent Graves' disease patients showed lower TCR Shannon entropy and fewer highly expanded clones than newly diagnosed patients, suggesting clonal expansion. Patients with persistent disease shared more public clonotypes (approximately 2,500) than newly diagnosed patients did (approximately 1,000). The authors acknowledged the small sample size as a limitation that may reduce accuracy. Peripheral blood alone was examined, since thyroid tissue, which constituted the primary lesion, could not be accessed.

The library relied on multiplex PCR. Sequencing instrument: Illumina HiSeq 4000. CDR3 regions were amplified by Arm-PCR with iRepertoire HTBI primers to construct TCR beta libraries. Before sequencing, the PCR products underwent gel purification. In the original analysis: Gene usage analysis of CDR3 amino acid clonotypes used the 62 TRBV and 12 to 15 TRBJ segments found across samples. COPE and FqMerger were used to merge the filtered high-quality paired reads into contigs. Contigs were aligned with BLAST to IMGT TRBV, TRBD and TRBJ reference genes, and CDR3 was defined per IMGT. Any clonotype with a frequency above 0.1% was counted as a highly expanded clone. Shannon entropy served as the measure of repertoire diversity, while the Gini coefficient captured V-J evenness. Public clonotypes were defined as clonotypes shared by more than one individual. The raw public data were reprocessed by TCRdb itself: fastp quality trimming at Q25, MiXCR clonotype calling, in-frame beta chains only. Entries are consolidated by CDR3 protein sequence, retaining the most common genes and DNA. For this entry, the V and J calls and clone size follow TCRdb and not the study's own pipeline. The table for this sample lists 650,000 to 700,000 distinct CDR3 sequences; about 30% of them were counted only once. The ten largest clones represent roughly 41% of the sample.

The time point label corresponds to: persistent/refractory GD, antithyroid drugs over 5 years with positive TRAb. For both TCR sequencing and RNA sequencing, RNA was extracted from PBMCs using TRIzol. The diagnosis of Graves' disease followed American Thyroid Association guidelines. Patients for the study were recruited at an endocrinology department in Xi'an, China. Each patient gave around 9 milliliters of peripheral blood, collected in an EDTA anticoagulant tube. Ficoll Paque Plus density gradient separation was used to isolate PBMCs, and no further T cell sorting was performed. An Agilent 2100 Bioanalyzer and agarose gel were used to check RNA quality, and a NanoDrop 2000 was used to measure RNA concentration. At the junction V is shortened by 1 base and J by 1 base, with 22 bases in between. The CDR3 sequence holds 19 residues, the cysteine and phenylalanine included. Only the CDR3 portion is preserved as DNA: 57 bases, with reading frame beginning at the first base. Via the germline V gene, CDR1 is LGHNA and CDR2 YNFKEQ.

The rearrangement joined TRBV4-2 to TRBJ2-5; the D gene is possibly TRBD2, with 6 bases matching. This receptor was taken from a female donor with Graves disease. Sample: peripheral blood mononuclear cells (PBMCs), taken when the disease was refractory, from a patient treated with antithyroid drugs. The CDR3 region reads CASSQVYGRRGLGQETQYF. The DNA is as follows: TGTGCCAGCAGCCAAGTATATGGAAGGAGGGGCTTAGGCCAAGAGACCCAGTACTTC.